Detailed here is one T cell receptor (beta chain). Antigen unknown. A clone one base away is much larger, so this may be a read error. The sample belongs to a study of T cell repertoires in cytomegalovirus infection. The overall study: The public TCR beta signatures pointed to both CMV infection and matching HLA type.

Study results and caveats: Pooled public TCR beta family frequency picked out CMV carriers with the relevant HLA. Predominance within the ex vivo response was attributable to HLA-C-restricted CMV-specific TCR beta clonotypes.

TCRdb called the reads again in MiXCR, with one record for every CDR3 protein. This table holds around 440,000 distinct CDR3 sequences, roughly 12% found once. This CDR3 contains 15 residues. Trimming stripped 1 base from V and 4 bases from J, with 13 bases between. CDR1 and CDR2 (germline): SNHLY, FYNNEI. V and J are TRBV2 and TRBJ1-2, with D possibly TRBD1 on 5 matching bases. The source is a human donor in good health (CMV status not recorded). Some clones in this sample may be carry-over from other donors' samples. The source material was PBMCs. CDR3 protein: CASSEGPGRFYGYTF. Here the CDR3 DNA reads TGTGCCAGCAGTGAAGGGCCGGGACGGTTCTATGGCTACACCTTC.